The TCR beta chain under discussion was sequenced for a study of T cells in Graves' hyperthyroidism and ophthalmopathy. General study findings and limits: Ophthalmopathy got predicted by the model a median approximately 6.4 months before its onset. In blood, most of the thyroid clonotypes expanded above 0.001 were also present.

Hyperthyroidism in the patients, aged 18 to 65, was newly diagnosed and under 2 months in duration. Amplification of TCR beta CDR3 regions was performed using RNA transcripts as template. The HTBI primer set drove a first-round RT-PCR of the TCR CDR3. TCRdb reprocessed the multiplex PCR reads with MiXCR, giving one entry per CDR3 protein. The sample holds approximately 370,000 distinct CDR3 sequences; approximately 18% are singletons and the top ten take 30% to 35%. Germline values: CDR1 MNHEY, CDR2 SMNVEV (reference sequence). The CDR3 extends over 16 amino acids. Unmatched junction bases numbered 9, after V lost 3 bases and J lost 2 bases. This clonotype was seen ten or more times. Its target is not known.

This clonotype originated in a woman aged 25-40 years with Graves' hyperthyroidism that later progressed to Graves' ophthalmopathy. V and J are TRBV27 and TRBJ2-7, with TRBD1 matching over 8 bases. Sequenced input: blood. The CDR3 here is CASSFTPGTGTYEQYF. The CDR3 nucleotides are TGTGCCAGCAGTTTCACACCCGGGACAGGTACCTACGAGCAGTACTTC.